The 2 T cell receptor beta chains presented below share a single source sample, sequenced in a study of blood T cell repertoires in COVID-19. Assay: immunoSEQ multiplex PCR; the TCRdb copy retains only in-frame clones and omits some. In the table there are 240,000 or so clones, 88% of which are singletons. Sequences were obtained from peripheral blood. The source is a woman aged 30 to 39 with acute or convalescent COVID-19.

The CDR3 bases are TGCGCCAGCAGCTTGGTGTACCGGGAACCCACAGATACGCAGTATTTT. Protein product: CASSLVYREPTDTQYF. The chain carries TRBV5-1 and TRBJ2-3; tentative D call: TRBD2 (5 bases). V gave up 0 bases and J gave up 2 bases, with 13 bases separating them. This CDR3 comprises 16 residues. The germline V gene has CDR1 SGHRS and CDR2 YFSETQ.

The chain combines TRBV11-2 with TRBJ2-3, with D perhaps matching TRBD2 (6 bases). The CDR3 covers 15 residues. Germline V gene data show CDR1 as SGHAT and CDR2 as FQNNGV. V lost 8 bases and J lost 1, with 16 bases in between. In DNA, the CDR3 is TGTGCCAGCCGAACATGGGCTAGCGGCACAGATACGCAGTATTTT. Its translation: CASRTWASGTDTQYF.